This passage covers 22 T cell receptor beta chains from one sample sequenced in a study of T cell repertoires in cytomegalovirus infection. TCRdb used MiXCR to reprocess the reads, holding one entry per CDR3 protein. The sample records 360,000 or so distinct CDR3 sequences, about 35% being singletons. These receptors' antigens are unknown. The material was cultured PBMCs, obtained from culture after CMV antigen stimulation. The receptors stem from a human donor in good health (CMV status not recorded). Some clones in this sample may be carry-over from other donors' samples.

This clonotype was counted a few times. CDR3 coding DNA: TGTGCCAGCAGGGCCACGGGGAGGGGTCAGCCCCAGCATTTT. Protein product: CASRATGRGQPQHF. This sequence joins TRBV6-1 and TRBJ1-5; a weak D match, TRBD1 (5 bases). From germline, CDR1 is MNHNS and CDR2 SASEGT. The CDR3 consists of 14 residues. The V end lost 6 bases, the J end lost 6 bases, and 15 bases lay between the germline ends.

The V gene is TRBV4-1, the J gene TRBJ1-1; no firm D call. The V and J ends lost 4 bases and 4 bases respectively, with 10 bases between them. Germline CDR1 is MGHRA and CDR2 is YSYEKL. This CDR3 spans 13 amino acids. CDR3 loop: CASSLGWSTEAFF. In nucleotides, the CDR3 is TGCGCCAGCAGCCTAGGTTGGAGCACTGAAGCTTTCTTT.

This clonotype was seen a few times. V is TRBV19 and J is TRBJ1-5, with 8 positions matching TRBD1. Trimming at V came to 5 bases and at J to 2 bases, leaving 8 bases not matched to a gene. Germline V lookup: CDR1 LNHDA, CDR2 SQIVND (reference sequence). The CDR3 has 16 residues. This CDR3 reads CASSSDREGGNQPQHF. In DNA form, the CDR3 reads TGTGCCAGTAGTTCGGACAGGGAAGGAGGCAATCAGCCCCAGCATTTT.

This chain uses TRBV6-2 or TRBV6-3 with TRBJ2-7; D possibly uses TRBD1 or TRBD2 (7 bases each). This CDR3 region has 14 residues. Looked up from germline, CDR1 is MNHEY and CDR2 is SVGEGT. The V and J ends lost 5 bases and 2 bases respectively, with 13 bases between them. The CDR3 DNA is TGTGCCAGCAGTAGGGGAGGGACAGCCTACGAGCAGTACGTC. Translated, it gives CASSRGGTAYEQYV.

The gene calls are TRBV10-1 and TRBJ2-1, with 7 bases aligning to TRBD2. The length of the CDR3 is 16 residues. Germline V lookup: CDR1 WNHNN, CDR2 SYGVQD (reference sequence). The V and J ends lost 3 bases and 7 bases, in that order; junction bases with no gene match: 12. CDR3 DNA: TGCGCCAGCAGTGATACTAGCGCCATAGGTAAAAATGAGCAGTTCTTC. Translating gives CASSDTSAIGKNEQFF.

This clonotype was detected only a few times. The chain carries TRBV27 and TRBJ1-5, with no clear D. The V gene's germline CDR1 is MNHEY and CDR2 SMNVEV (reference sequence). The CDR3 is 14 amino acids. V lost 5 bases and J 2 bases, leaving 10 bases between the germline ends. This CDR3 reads CASSPLAGNQPQHF. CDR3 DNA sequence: TGTGCCAGCAGTCCGTTAGCAGGCAATCAGCCCCAGCATTTT.

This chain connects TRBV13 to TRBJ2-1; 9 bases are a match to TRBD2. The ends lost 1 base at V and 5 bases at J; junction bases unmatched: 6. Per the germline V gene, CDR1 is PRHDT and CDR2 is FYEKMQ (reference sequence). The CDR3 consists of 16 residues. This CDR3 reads CASSLELAGRHNEQFF. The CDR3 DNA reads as TGTGCCAGCAGCTTAGAGCTAGCGGGACGCCACAATGAGCAGTTCTTC.

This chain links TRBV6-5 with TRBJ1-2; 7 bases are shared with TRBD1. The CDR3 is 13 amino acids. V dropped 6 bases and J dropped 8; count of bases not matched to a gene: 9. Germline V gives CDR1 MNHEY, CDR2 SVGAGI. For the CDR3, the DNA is TGTGCCAGCAGCCTATGGACAGGTGAAGGCTACACCTTC. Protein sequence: CASSLWTGEGYTF.

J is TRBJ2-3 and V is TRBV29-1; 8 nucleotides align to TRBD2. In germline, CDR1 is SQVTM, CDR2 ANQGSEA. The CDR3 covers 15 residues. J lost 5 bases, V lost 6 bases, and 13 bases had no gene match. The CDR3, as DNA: TGCAGCGTCGAAACCAGAGCGGGAGTGGGAGATACGCAGTATTTT. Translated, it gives CSVETRAGVGDTQYF.

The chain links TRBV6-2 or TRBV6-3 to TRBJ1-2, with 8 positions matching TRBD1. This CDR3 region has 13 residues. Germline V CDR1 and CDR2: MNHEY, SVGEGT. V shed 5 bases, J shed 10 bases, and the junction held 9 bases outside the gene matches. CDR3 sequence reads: CASSASGGQTYTF. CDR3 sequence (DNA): TGTGCCAGCAGTGCCTCAGGGGGCCAGACCTACACCTTC.

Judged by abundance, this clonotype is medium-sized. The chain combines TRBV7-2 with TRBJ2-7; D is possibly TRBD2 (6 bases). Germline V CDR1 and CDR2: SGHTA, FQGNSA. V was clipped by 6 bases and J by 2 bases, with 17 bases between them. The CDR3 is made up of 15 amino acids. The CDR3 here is CASRPALGGTYEQYF. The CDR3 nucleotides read TGTGCCAGCAGACCCGCCCTCGGCGGGACCTACGAGCAGTACTTC.

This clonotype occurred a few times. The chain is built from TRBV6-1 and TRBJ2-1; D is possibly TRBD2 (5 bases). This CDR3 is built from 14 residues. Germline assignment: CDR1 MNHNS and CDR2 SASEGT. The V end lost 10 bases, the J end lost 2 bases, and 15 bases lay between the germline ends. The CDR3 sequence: CATSDLAAYNEQFF. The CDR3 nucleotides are TGTGCCACTTCTGACCTAGCCGCCTACAATGAGCAGTTCTTC.

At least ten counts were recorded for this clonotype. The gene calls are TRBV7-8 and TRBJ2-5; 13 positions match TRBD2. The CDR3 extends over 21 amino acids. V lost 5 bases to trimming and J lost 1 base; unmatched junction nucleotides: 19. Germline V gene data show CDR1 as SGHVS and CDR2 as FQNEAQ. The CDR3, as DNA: TGTGCCAGCAGCGCGACCAGACTAGCGGGAGGTTCCCAGGTATCCCAAGAGACCCAGTACTTC. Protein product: CASSATRLAGGSQVSQETQYF.

CDR3: CASRDLNQPQHF. The DNA for the CDR3 is TGTGCCAGCCGGGACCTCAATCAGCCCCAGCATTTT. The gene calls are TRBV19 and TRBJ1-5; perhaps TRBD1 as D (5 bases). The V and J ends lost 9 bases and 3 bases respectively, with 9 bases between them. The CDR3 totals 12 residues. Germline V gives CDR1 LNHDA, CDR2 SQIVND (reference sequence).

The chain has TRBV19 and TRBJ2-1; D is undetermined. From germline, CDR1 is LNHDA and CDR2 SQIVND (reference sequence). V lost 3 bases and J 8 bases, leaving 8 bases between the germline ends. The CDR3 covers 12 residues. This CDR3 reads CASSILGDEQFF. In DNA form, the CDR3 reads TGTGCCAGTAGTATCCTCGGAGATGAGCAGTTCTTC.

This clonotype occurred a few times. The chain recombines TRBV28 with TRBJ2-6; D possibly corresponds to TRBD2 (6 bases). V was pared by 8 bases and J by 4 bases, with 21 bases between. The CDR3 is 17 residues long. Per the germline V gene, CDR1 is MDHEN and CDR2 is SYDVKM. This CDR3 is CASRNRGTASGANVLTF. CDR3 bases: TGTGCCAGCCGAAACCGCGGGACCGCATCCGGGGCCAACGTCCTGACTTTC.

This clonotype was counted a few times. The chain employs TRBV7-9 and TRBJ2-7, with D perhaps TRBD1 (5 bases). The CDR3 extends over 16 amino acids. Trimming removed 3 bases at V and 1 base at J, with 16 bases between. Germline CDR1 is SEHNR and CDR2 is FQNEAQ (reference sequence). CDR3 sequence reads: CASSFAAGPKSYEQYF. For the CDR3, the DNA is TGTGCCAGCAGCTTTGCGGCAGGGCCGAAGTCCTACGAGCAGTACTTC. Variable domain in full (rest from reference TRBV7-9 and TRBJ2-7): DTGVSQNPRHKITKRGQNVTFRCDPISEHNRLYWYRQTLGQGPEFLTYFQNEAQLEKSRLLSDRFSAERPKGSFSTLEIQRTEQGDSAMYLCASSFAAGPKSYEQYFGPGTRLTVT.

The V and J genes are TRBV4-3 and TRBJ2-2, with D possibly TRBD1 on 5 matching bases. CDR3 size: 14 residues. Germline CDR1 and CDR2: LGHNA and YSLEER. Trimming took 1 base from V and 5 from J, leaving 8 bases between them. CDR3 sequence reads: CASSQGDSTGELFF. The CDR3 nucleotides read TGCGCCAGCAGCCAAGGCGACAGTACCGGGGAGCTGTTTTTT.

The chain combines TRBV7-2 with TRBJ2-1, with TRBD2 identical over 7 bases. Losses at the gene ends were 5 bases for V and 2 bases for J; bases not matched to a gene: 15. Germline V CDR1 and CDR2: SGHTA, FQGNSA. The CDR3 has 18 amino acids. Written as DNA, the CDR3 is TGTGCCAGCAGCCCCGGTTTTGGCGGGAGAGGTACCTACAATGAGCAGTTCTTC. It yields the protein CASSPGFGGRGTYNEQFF.

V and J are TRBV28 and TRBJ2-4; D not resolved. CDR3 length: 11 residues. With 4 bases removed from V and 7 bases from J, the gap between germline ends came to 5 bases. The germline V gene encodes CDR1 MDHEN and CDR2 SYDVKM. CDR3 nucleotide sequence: TGTGCCAGCAGTTCTTTGAACATTCAGTACTTC. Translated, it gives CASSSLNIQYF.

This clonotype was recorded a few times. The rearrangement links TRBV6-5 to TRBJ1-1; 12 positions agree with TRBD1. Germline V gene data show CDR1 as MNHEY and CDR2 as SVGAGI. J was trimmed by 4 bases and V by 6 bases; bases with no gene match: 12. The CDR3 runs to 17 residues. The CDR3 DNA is TGTGCCAGCAGCAGATCAATTGGGACAGGGGGCGTCACTGAAGCTTTCTTT. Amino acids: CASSRSIGTGGVTEAFF.

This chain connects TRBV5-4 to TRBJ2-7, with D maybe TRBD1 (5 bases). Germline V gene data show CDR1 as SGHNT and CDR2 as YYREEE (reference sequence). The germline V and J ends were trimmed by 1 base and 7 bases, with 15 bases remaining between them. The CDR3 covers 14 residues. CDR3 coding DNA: TGTGCCAGCAGCTTGATGGCAGGGCCTACGGAGCAGTACTTC. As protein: CASSLMAGPTEQYF.